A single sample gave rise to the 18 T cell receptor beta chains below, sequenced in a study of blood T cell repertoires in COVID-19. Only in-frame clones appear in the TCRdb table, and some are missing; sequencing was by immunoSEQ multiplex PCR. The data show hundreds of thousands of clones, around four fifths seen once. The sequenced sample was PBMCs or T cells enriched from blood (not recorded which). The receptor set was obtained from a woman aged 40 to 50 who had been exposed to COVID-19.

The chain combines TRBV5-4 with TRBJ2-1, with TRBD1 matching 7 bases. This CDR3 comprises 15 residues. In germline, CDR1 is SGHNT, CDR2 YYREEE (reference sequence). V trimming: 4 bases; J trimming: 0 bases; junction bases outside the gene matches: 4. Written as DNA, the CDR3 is TGTGCCAGCAGCGCGACAGGGAACTCCTACAATGAGCAGTTCTTC. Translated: CASSATGNSYNEQFF.

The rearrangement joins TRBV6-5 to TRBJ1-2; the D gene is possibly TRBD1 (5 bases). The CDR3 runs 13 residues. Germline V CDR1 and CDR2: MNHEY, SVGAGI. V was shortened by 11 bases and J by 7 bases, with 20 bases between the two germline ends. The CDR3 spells CASAARAALGYTF. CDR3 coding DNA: TGTGCCTCTGCGGCCAGGGCTGCGCTTGGCTACACCTTC.

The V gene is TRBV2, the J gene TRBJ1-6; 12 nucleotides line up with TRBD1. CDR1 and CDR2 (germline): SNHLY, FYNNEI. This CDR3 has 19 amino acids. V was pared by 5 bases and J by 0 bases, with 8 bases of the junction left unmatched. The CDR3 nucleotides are TGTGCCAGCAGTCTACCGGGACAGGGGGCAAACTCCTATAATTCACCCCTCCACTTT. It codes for CASSLPGQGANSYNSPLHF.

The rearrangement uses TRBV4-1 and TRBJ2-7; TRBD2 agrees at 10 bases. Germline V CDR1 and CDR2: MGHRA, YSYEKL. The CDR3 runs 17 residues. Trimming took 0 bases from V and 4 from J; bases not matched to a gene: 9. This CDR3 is CASSQDITSGEEYEQYF. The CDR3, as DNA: TGCGCCAGCAGCCAAGATATCACTAGCGGGGAAGAATACGAGCAGTACTTC.

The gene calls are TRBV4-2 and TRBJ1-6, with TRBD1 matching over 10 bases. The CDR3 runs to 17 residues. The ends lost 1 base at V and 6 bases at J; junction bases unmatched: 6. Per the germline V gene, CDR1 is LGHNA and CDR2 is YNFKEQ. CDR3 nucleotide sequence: TGTGCCAGCAGCCAAGCCAAGGGACAGGGGAGTAATTCACCCCTCCACTTT. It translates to CASSQAKGQGSNSPLHF.

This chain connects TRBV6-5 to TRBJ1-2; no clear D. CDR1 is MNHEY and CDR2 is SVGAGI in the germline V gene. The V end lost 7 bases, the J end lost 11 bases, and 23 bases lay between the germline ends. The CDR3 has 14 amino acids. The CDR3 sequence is CASIFETKDTLYTF. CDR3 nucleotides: TGTGCCAGCATTTTCGAGACAAAAGACACCCTTTACACCTTC.

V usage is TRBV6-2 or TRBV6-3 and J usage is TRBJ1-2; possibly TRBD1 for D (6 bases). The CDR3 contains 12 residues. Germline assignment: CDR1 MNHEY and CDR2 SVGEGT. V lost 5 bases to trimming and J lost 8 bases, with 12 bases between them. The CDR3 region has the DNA TGTGCCAGCAGTACATACAGGGCGGGCTACACCTTC. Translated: CASSTYRAGYTF.

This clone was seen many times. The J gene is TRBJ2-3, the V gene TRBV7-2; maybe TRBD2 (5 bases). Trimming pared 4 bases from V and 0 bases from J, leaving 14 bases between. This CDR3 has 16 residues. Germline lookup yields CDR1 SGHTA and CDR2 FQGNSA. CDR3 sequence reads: CASSSIAYTSTDTQYF. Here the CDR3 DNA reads TGTGCCAGCAGCTCAATAGCGTATACTAGCACAGATACGCAGTATTTT.

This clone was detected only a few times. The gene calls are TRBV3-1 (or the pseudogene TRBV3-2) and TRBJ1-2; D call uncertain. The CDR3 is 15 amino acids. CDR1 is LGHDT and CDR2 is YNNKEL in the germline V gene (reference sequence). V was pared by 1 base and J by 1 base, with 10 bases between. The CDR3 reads CASSQAAGINYGYTF. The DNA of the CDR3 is TGTGCCAGCAGCCAAGCGGCCGGGATTAACTATGGCTACACCTTC.

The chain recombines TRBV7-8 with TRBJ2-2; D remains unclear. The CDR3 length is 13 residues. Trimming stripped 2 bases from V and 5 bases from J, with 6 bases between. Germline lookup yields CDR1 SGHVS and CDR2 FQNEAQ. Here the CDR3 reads CASSLHRTGELFF. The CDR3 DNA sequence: TGTGCCAGCAGCTTACATCGGACCGGGGAGCTGTTTTTT.

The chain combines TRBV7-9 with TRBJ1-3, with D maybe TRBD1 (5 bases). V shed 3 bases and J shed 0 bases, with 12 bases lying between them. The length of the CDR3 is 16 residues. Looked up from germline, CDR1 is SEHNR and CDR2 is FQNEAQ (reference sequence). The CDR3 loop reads CASSFAGQSSGNTIYF. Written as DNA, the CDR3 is TGTGCCAGCAGCTTTGCAGGGCAAAGCTCTGGAAACACCATATATTTT.

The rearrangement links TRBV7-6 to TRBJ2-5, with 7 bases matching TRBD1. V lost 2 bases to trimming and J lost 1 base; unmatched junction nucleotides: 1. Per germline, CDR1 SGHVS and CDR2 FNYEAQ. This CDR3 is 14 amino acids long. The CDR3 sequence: CASSLRDSQETQYF. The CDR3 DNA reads TGTGCCAGCAGCTTAAGGGACAGCCAAGAGACCCAGTACTTC.

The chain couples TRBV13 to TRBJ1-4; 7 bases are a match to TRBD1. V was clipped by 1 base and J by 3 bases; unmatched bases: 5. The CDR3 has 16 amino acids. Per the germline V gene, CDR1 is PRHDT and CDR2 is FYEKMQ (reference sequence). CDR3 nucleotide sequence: TGTGCCAGCAGCTTAGACCGGGACAGACCTAATGAAAAACTGTTTTTT. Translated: CASSLDRDRPNEKLFF.

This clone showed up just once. CDR3 DNA sequence: TGTGCCAGCAGCGTAGCCAGGGGAAGGGAGACCCAGTACTTC. Translation gives CASSVARGRETQYF. V is TRBV9 and J is TRBJ2-5; TRBD1 is a possible D gene (6 bases). V gave up 0 bases and J gave up 5 bases, with 11 bases separating them. The CDR3 length is 14 residues. CDR1 is SGDLS, CDR2 YYNGEE, per germline.

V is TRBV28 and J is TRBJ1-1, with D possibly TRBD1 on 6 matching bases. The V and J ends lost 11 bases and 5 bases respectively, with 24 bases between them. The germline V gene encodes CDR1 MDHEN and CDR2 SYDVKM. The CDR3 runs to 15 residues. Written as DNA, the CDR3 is TGTGCCGCTAAACGCCCGGGGTTGAGGGGGACTGAAGCTTTCTTT. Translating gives CAAKRPGLRGTEAFF.

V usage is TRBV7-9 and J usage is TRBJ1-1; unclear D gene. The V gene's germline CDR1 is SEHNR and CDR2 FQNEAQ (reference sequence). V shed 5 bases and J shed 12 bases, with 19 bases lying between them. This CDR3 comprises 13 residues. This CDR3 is CASSRSNRPGTFF. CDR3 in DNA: TGTGCCAGCAGCCGAAGTAACCGCCCGGGGACTTTCTTT.

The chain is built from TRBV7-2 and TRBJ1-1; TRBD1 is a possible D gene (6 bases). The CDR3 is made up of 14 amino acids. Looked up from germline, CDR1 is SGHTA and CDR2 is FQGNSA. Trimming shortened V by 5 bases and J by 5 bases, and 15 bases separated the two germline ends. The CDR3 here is CASSPQGSGTEAFF. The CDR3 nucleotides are TGTGCCAGCAGCCCACAGGGATCCGGGACTGAAGCTTTCTTT.

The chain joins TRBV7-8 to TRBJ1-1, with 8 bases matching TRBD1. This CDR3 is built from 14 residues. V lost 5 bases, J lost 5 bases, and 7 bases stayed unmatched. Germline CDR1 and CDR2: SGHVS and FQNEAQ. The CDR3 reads CASSPGGAGTEAFF. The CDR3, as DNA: TGTGCCAGCAGCCCAGGGGGCGCGGGAACTGAAGCTTTCTTT. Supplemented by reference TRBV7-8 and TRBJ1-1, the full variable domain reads GAGVSQSPRYKVAKRGQDVALRCDPISGHVSLFWYQQALGQGPEFLTYFQNEAQLDKSGLPSDRFFAERPEGSVSTLKIQRTQQEDSAVYLCASSPGGAGTEAFFGQGTRLTVV.